A single sample is the source of the 25 T cell receptor beta chains below, sequenced in a study of cytomegalovirus exposure and HLA in healthy donors. Primers included in the PCR were 60 Vbeta and 13 Jbeta primers. The repertoire was sequenced with immunoSEQ multiplex PCR; TCRdb's copy has only in-frame clones and lacks some. The table includes around 190,000 clones, 65% to 80% detected once. Sequencing input: PBMCs. The source of these receptors is a young man in good health and CMV-seropositive.

This clone was observed a few times. This sequence joins TRBV7-8 and TRBJ1-1; 10 bases align to TRBD1. CDR1 and CDR2 from the germline V gene are SGHVS and FQNEAQ. The CDR3 runs to 15 residues. J was trimmed by 5 bases and V by 0 bases; bases with no gene match: 3. The CDR3 DNA is TGTGCCAGCAGCTTAGCGACAGGGGGCTATACTGAAGCTTTCTTT. Translating gives CASSLATGGYTEAFF.

This clone was picked up a small number of times. V is TRBV5-6 and J is TRBJ2-5; D unclear. Per germline, CDR1 SGHDT and CDR2 YYEEEE. Trimming stripped 6 bases from V and 2 bases from J, with 20 bases between. The CDR3 sequence is 16 residues long. This CDR3 is CASTPVGPSGQETQYF. For the CDR3, the DNA is TGTGCCAGCACCCCCGTTGGGCCGTCCGGTCAAGAGACCCAGTACTTC. The full variable domain, in which reference TRBV5-6 and TRBJ2-5 provide the parts outside the CDR3, is DAGVTQSPTHLIKTRGQQVTLRCSPKSGHDTVSWYQQALGQGPQFIFQYYEEEERQRGNFPDRFSGHQFPNYSSELNVNALLLGDSALYLCASTPVGPSGQETQYFGPGTRLLVL.

There are a few counts of this clone. The DNA for the CDR3 is TGTGCCAGTAGTATATCCCCTGGCAGGGTGGATGAGCAGTTCTTC. Protein product: CASSISPGRVDEQFF. V and J are TRBV19 and TRBJ2-1; the D gene is possibly TRBD1 (5 bases). Trimming took 2 bases from V and 8 from J, leaving 16 bases between them. Per germline, CDR1 LNHDA and CDR2 SQIVND (reference sequence). The CDR3 consists of 15 residues.

The chain links TRBV5-1 to TRBJ1-2, with D hard to call. This CDR3 has 14 amino acids. Germline CDR1 reads SGHRS; CDR2 reads YFSETQ. Trimming shortened V by 4 bases and J by 2 bases, and 12 bases separated the two germline ends. As DNA, the CDR3 is TGCGCCAGCAGCCGCCTCGAGGGCAACTATGGCTACACCTTC. Translation gives CASSRLEGNYGYTF.

The chain has TRBV5-1 and TRBJ2-5; TRBD2 matches 10 bases. Germline V gene sequence: CDR1 SGHRS, CDR2 YFSETQ. The CDR3 runs 16 residues. V shed 4 bases, J shed 2 bases, and the junction held 8 bases outside the gene matches. The CDR3 region has the DNA TGCGCCAGCAGCCGAGGTAATAGCGGGAGGCAAGAGACCCAGTACTTC. It is translated as CASSRGNSGRQETQYF.

This clone appeared a few times. This chain connects TRBV23-1 to TRBJ1-2; no clear D. TRBV23-1 is filed as an ORF, its function uncertain. Trimming took 4 bases from V and 9 from J, leaving 18 bases between them. The CDR3 consists of 14 residues. CDR3 in amino acids: CASSPSFADRSYTF. The CDR3, as DNA: TGCGCCAGCAGTCCATCCTTCGCGGATAGAAGCTACACCTTC.

The chain couples TRBV7-2 to TRBJ2-2; tentative D call: TRBD2 (5 bases). Deletions cut 2 bases from V and 5 bases from J, with 9 bases between. The CDR3 loop spans 14 amino acids. Germline values: CDR1 SGHTA, CDR2 FQGNSA. CDR3 in amino acids: CASSLIEGTGELFF. CDR3 coding DNA: TGTGCCAGCAGCTTAATAGAGGGAACCGGGGAGCTGTTTTTT. Looking up the rest from reference TRBV7-2 and TRBJ2-2 gives the full variable domain: GAGVSQSPSNKVTEKGKDVELRCDPISGHTALYWYRQSLGQGLEFLIYFQGNSAPDKSGLPSDRFSAERTGGSVSTLTIQRTQQEDSAVYLCASSLIEGTGELFFGEGSRLTVL.

The CDR3, as DNA: TGTGCCAGCAGTGAGTTGACAGTTGGTGGCTACACCTTC. Translating gives CASSELTVGGYTF. J is TRBJ1-2 and V is TRBV25-1; perhaps TRBD1 as D (5 bases). This CDR3 contains 13 residues. With 3 bases removed from V and 7 bases from J, the gap between germline ends came to 12 bases. Germline V gene data show CDR1 as MGHDK and CDR2 as SYGVNS.

This rearrangement joins TRBV28 to TRBJ2-7; 8 nucleotides agree with TRBD1. Germline CDR1 is MDHEN and CDR2 is SYDVKM. V was pared by 3 bases and J by 6 bases, with 1 base of the junction left unmatched. This CDR3 contains 12 residues. The CDR3 loop is CASSFGQGEQYF. The CDR3 DNA sequence: TGTGCCAGCAGTTTCGGACAGGGCGAGCAGTACTTC.

The V gene is TRBV2, the J gene TRBJ1-1; weak D call: TRBD1 (6 bases). CDR1 is SNHLY and CDR2 is FYNNEI in the germline V gene. This CDR3 has 16 residues. The V and J ends lost 9 bases and 4 bases respectively, with 24 bases between them. The CDR3 here is CARTPQTGRSSTEAFF. As DNA, the CDR3 is TGTGCCAGGACCCCTCAAACAGGGAGATCGAGCACTGAAGCTTTCTTT.

On this clone: A read error may produce the germline difference seen at one junction end. This chain links TRBV7-9 with TRBJ1-1; 8 bases match TRBD1. Germline lookup yields CDR1 SEHNR and CDR2 FQNEAQ (reference sequence). The CDR3 has 14 residues. This chain's CDR3 is CVSSRQGASTEAFF. In nucleotides, the CDR3 is TGTGTCAGCAGCAGGCAGGGGGCAAGCACTGAAGCTTTCTTT. Full variable domain (rest looked up from reference TRBV7-9 and TRBJ1-1): DTGVSQNPRHKITKRGQNVTFRCDPISEHNRLYWYRQTLGQGPEFLTYFQNEAQLEKSRLLSDRFSAERPKGSFSTLEIQRTEQGDSAMYLCVSSRQGASTEAFFGQGTRLTVV.

CDR3 nucleotide sequence: TGTGCCAGCAGCTTTAATCAGGGAATTTCCTACGAGCAGTACTTC. It encodes CASSFNQGISYEQYF. This rearrangement joins TRBV7-9 to TRBJ2-7, with D maybe TRBD1 (5 bases). The V and J ends lost 3 bases and 1 base respectively, with 13 bases between them. The germline gives CDR1 SEHNR, CDR2 FQNEAQ (reference sequence). CDR3 size: 15 residues. The full variable domain, with the rest looked up from reference TRBV7-9 and TRBJ2-7, is DTGVSQNPRHKITKRGQNVTFRCDPISEHNRLYWYRQTLGQGPEFLTYFQNEAQLEKSRLLSDRFSAERPKGSFSTLEIQRTEQGDSAMYLCASSFNQGISYEQYFGPGTRLTVT.

The rearrangement joins TRBV7-2 to TRBJ2-2; 8 bases fit TRBD2. The CDR3 is made up of 16 amino acids. The V gene end was trimmed by 4 bases and the J gene end by 4 bases; junction bases not matched to a gene: 8. The germline gives CDR1 SGHTA, CDR2 FQGNSA. This CDR3 is CASSSPSGSSTGELFF. The DNA of the CDR3 is TGTGCCAGCAGCTCGCCTAGCGGGTCGAGCACCGGGGAGCTGTTTTTT.

The V gene is TRBV28, the J gene TRBJ1-4; 7 nucleotides line up with TRBD1. The ends lost 3 bases at V and 5 bases at J; junction bases unmatched: 6. Germline values: CDR1 MDHEN, CDR2 SYDVKM. This CDR3 has 15 residues. CDR3 in amino acids: CASSFPGGRNEKLFF. DNA of the CDR3: TGTGCCAGCAGTTTCCCAGGGGGGAGAAATGAAAAACTGTTTTTT.

The CDR3 loop is CASSTGTDVCEAFF. CDR3 coding DNA: TGTGCCAGCAGCACGGGGACAGACGTTTGTGAAGCTTTCTTT. V gene TRBV21-1 combines with J gene TRBJ1-1; the table's D call, TRBD1, has no DNA check behind it. TRBV21-1 has pseudogene status. The CDR3 totals 14 residues.

The gene calls are TRBV6-5 and TRBJ1-5, with TRBD1 as a possible D gene (6 bases). From germline, CDR1 is MNHEY and CDR2 SVGAGI. The CDR3 extends over 12 amino acids. Trimming cost V 5 bases and J 12 bases, with 14 bases left between them. CDR3 protein: CASSRGQFYQHF. The CDR3 nucleotides are TGTGCCAGCAGTCGCGGACAGTTTTACCAGCATTTT.

This clone was seen once. This CDR3 is CASSPGTGLYGYTF. In DNA form, the CDR3 reads TGTGCCAGCAGTCCCGGGACAGGGTTGTATGGCTACACCTTC. The gene calls are TRBV7-8 and TRBJ1-2; 9 positions agree with TRBD1. V was pared by 6 bases and J by 5 bases, with 7 bases of the junction left unmatched. The CDR3 is made up of 14 amino acids. CDR1 and CDR2 from the germline V gene are SGHVS and FQNEAQ.

The chain links TRBV10-3 to TRBJ1-2; 7 bases line up with TRBD1. CDR3 length equals 14 residues. The germline V gene has CDR1 ENHRY and CDR2 SYGVKD. V trimming: 5 bases; J trimming: 7 bases; junction bases outside the gene matches: 10. CDR3 DNA sequence: TGTGCCATCAGTTTGCGACAGGGTATGGTTGGCTACACCTTC. Its translation: CAISLRQGMVGYTF.

The chain combines TRBV7-9 with TRBJ2-7; 8 bases fit TRBD1. The CDR3 extends over 12 amino acids. V gave up 7 bases and J gave up 7 bases; unmatched junction bases: 6. Germline V CDR1 and CDR2: SEHNR, FQNEAQ (reference sequence). CDR3 coding DNA: TGTGCCAGCACCGGACAGGGTTGGGAGCAGTACTTC. Protein sequence: CASTGQGWEQYF.

The chain links TRBV10-3 to TRBJ2-3; D gene ambiguous. V lost 3 bases, J lost 5 bases, and 15 bases lay in between. The CDR3 contains 15 residues. CDR1 is ENHRY, CDR2 SYGVKD, per germline. The CDR3 reads CAISDPDLGIDTQYF. The CDR3 DNA reads as TGTGCCATCAGTGACCCAGACCTAGGCATAGATACGCAGTATTTT.

The rearrangement joins TRBV9 to TRBJ2-7; no definite D call. The CDR3 is 15 amino acids. The V and J ends lost 2 bases and 0 bases respectively, with 12 bases between them. Germline CDR1 SGDLS, CDR2 YYNGEE. The CDR3: CASSVSSESSYEQYF. CDR3 nucleotides: TGTGCCAGCAGCGTTTCGTCGGAGAGCTCCTACGAGCAGTACTTC.

On this clone itself: The junction shows a germline mismatch at one end, possibly a read error. The V call is TRBV7-7, the J call TRBJ2-5; 9 positions match TRBD1. In germline, CDR1 is SSHAT, CDR2 FNYEAQ (reference sequence). This CDR3 spans 15 amino acids. DNA for the CDR3: TGTGCTAGCAGCTTAGTTGGGACAGGGAAAGAGACCCAGTACTTC. The encoded protein is CASSLVGTGKETQYF. Looking up the rest from reference TRBV7-7 and TRBJ2-5 gives the full variable domain: GAGVSQSPRYKVTKRGQDVTLRCDPISSHATLYWYQQALGQGPEFLTYFNYEAQPDKSGLPSDRFSAERPEGSISTLTIQRTEQRDSAMYRCASSLVGTGKETQYFGPGTRLLVL.

The V call is TRBV5-1, the J call TRBJ2-5; 8 positions match TRBD2. Germline-derived CDR1 and CDR2 are SGHRS and YFSETQ. The V segment lost 1 base and the J segment 2 bases; nucleotides outside the gene matches: 1. The CDR3 length is 14 residues. The CDR3 is CASSLTSGQETQYF. DNA of the CDR3: TGCGCCAGCAGCTTGACTAGCGGTCAAGAGACCCAGTACTTC.

The J gene is TRBJ1-1, the V gene TRBV7-9; possibly TRBD1 for D (6 bases). V gave up 0 bases and J gave up 6 bases, with 14 bases separating them. The germline gives CDR1 SEHNR, CDR2 FQNEAQ (reference sequence). The CDR3 runs to 15 residues. CDR3 sequence: CASSLAQGRRSEAFF. For the CDR3, the DNA is TGTGCCAGCAGCTTAGCGCAGGGGCGAAGGTCTGAAGCTTTCTTT.

The rearrangement uses TRBV27 and TRBJ1-2; D may be TRBD1 (6 bases). Trimming stripped 6 bases from V and 8 bases from J, with 16 bases between. The CDR3 runs to 13 residues. Germline lookup yields CDR1 MNHEY and CDR2 SMNVEV (reference sequence). The CDR3 nucleotides are TGTGCCAGCAGCTTCCGGACAGAAGGGGGCTACACCTTC. This gives the protein CASSFRTEGGYTF.